This is a list of T cell receptor beta chains from one sample in a study of OX40 agonist ivuxolimab in advanced cancers. Sequencing used immunoSEQ multiplex PCR; TCRdb keeps in-frame clones, though not all of them. The sample shows tens of thousands of clones, 84% of them seen only once. The specimen comprised CD4+ or CD8+ T cells sorted from blood, sampled in a trial of the OX40 agonist ivuxolimab. Receptors were obtained from an adult with an advanced solid tumor such as melanoma, head and neck, liver or kidney cancer. Both conserved end residues are part of each CDR3. Each record gives: CDR3 length, V gene, J gene, clone size, D gene, CDR3 protein, CDR3 DNA. A D gene is named only where the DNA matches it firmly. A clone size is listed for some rows: how often the clone was seen (once, few, many), or a class if it is expanded.

cdr3_length: 15; v_call: TRBV6-5; j_call: TRBJ2-7; clone_size: .; d_call: TRBD2; cdr3_aa: CASRKLAGVSYEQYF; cdr3_nt: TGTGCCAGCAGGAAACTAGCGGGGGTCTCCTACGAGCAGTACTTC
cdr3_length: 12; v_call: TRBV29-1; j_call: TRBJ2-3; clone_size: .; d_call: TRBD1; cdr3_aa: CSARPGGDTQYF; cdr3_nt: TGCAGCGCCCGCCCAGGGGGTGATACGCAGTATTTT
cdr3_length: 13; v_call: TRBV6-5; j_call: TRBJ1-1; clone_size: .; d_call: .; cdr3_aa: CASSYWGTTEAFF; cdr3_nt: TGTGCCAGCAGTTACTGGGGGACCACTGAAGCTTTCTTT
cdr3_length: 14; v_call: TRBV7-9; j_call: TRBJ2-7; clone_size: .; d_call: .; cdr3_aa: CASSWTDRDYEQYF; cdr3_nt: TGTGCCAGCAGCTGGACGGATAGGGACTACGAGCAGTACTTC
cdr3_length: 15; v_call: TRBV5-1; j_call: TRBJ2-7; clone_size: .; d_call: .; cdr3_aa: CASSLEAVGPYEQYF; cdr3_nt: TGCGCCAGCAGCTTGGAAGCGGTTGGTCCCTACGAGCAGTACTTC
cdr3_length: 13; v_call: TRBV2; j_call: TRBJ1-1; clone_size: few; d_call: .; cdr3_aa: CASMRERATEAFF; cdr3_nt: TGTGCCAGCATGAGGGAGAGGGCCACTGAAGCTTTCTTT
cdr3_length: 16; v_call: TRBV28; j_call: TRBJ2-7; clone_size: .; d_call: TRBD1; cdr3_aa: CASSLIIGTGAPAQYF; cdr3_nt: TGTGCCAGCAGTTTAATCATCGGGACAGGGGCCCCTGCGCAGTACTTC
cdr3_length: 14; v_call: TRBV7-9; j_call: TRBJ2-2; clone_size: .; d_call: .; cdr3_aa: CASSLDSYTGELFF; cdr3_nt: TGTGCCAGCAGCTTAGACAGTTACACCGGGGAGCTGTTTTTT
cdr3_length: 14; v_call: TRBV30; j_call: TRBJ1-5; clone_size: once; d_call: .; cdr3_aa: CAWSVKGNNQPQHF; cdr3_nt: TGTGCCTGGAGTGTGAAGGGGAACAATCAGCCCCAGCATTTT
cdr3_length: 16; v_call: TRBV7-9; j_call: TRBJ1-2; clone_size: .; d_call: .; cdr3_aa: CASSFPGQHLNYGYTF; cdr3_nt: TGTGCCAGCAGCTTCCCTGGACAGCATCTAAACTATGGCTACACCTTC
cdr3_length: 17; v_call: TRBV4-2; j_call: TRBJ1-1; clone_size: .; d_call: TRBD1; cdr3_aa: CASSQRGQGVMNTEAFF; cdr3_nt: TGTGCCAGCAGCCAGAGGGGACAGGGGGTCATGAACACTGAAGCTTTCTTT
cdr3_length: 14; v_call: TRBV18; j_call: TRBJ2-7; clone_size: .; d_call: .; cdr3_aa: CASSPRQEAYEQYF; cdr3_nt: TGTGCCAGCTCACCGCGACAGGAGGCCTACGAGCAGTACTTC
cdr3_length: 13; v_call: TRBV7-2; j_call: TRBJ1-2; clone_size: .; d_call: TRBD1; cdr3_aa: CASSQGTAYGYTF; cdr3_nt: TGTGCCAGCAGCCAGGGGACAGCCTATGGCTACACCTTC
cdr3_length: 14; v_call: TRBV18; j_call: TRBJ2-7; clone_size: .; d_call: .; cdr3_aa: CASSQAGGGYEQYF; cdr3_nt: TGTGCCAGCTCACAGGCAGGCGGTGGGTACGAGCAGTACTTC
cdr3_length: 12; v_call: TRBV7-3; j_call: TRBJ2-2; clone_size: .; d_call: .; cdr3_aa: CASSPSTGELFF; cdr3_nt: TGTGCCAGCAGCCCGAGCACCGGGGAGCTGTTTTTT
cdr3_length: 14; v_call: TRBV6-5; j_call: TRBJ1-1; clone_size: .; d_call: TRBD1; cdr3_aa: CASSPRTGNTEAFF; cdr3_nt: TGTGCCAGCAGCCCCAGGACAGGGAACACTGAAGCTTTCTTT
cdr3_length: 14; v_call: TRBV19; j_call: TRBJ1-5; clone_size: once; d_call: .; cdr3_aa: CASSMVISNQPQHF; cdr3_nt: TGTGCCAGTAGTATGGTAATCAGCAATCAGCCCCAGCATTTT
cdr3_length: 16; v_call: TRBV5-5; j_call: TRBJ2-1; clone_size: .; d_call: .; cdr3_aa: CASSVIRDSSYNEQFF; cdr3_nt: TGTGCCAGCAGCGTCATCAGGGACTCCTCCTACAATGAGCAGTTCTTC
cdr3_length: 15; v_call: TRBV18; j_call: TRBJ1-5; clone_size: .; d_call: .; cdr3_aa: CASSPQGGRDQPQHF; cdr3_nt: TGTGCCAGCTCACCACAGGGAGGTAGGGATCAGCCCCAGCATTTT
cdr3_length: 13; v_call: TRBV30; j_call: TRBJ1-2; clone_size: .; d_call: .; cdr3_aa: CAWSLPGYYGYTF; cdr3_nt: TGTGCCTGGAGTCTGCCCGGGTACTATGGCTACACCTTC
cdr3_length: 17; v_call: TRBV9; j_call: TRBJ2-1; clone_size: .; d_call: .; cdr3_aa: CASSVSPGPGKYNEQFF; cdr3_nt: TGTGCCAGCAGCGTTTCCCCAGGGCCCGGGAAATACAATGAGCAGTTCTTC
cdr3_length: 16; v_call: TRBV11-3; j_call: TRBJ2-1; clone_size: .; d_call: .; cdr3_aa: CASSLGGSSSYNEQFF; cdr3_nt: TGTGCCAGCAGCTTAGGGGGCTCGAGCTCCTACAATGAGCAGTTCTTC
cdr3_length: 15; v_call: TRBV6-5; j_call: TRBJ2-7; clone_size: .; d_call: TRBD1; cdr3_aa: CASSYQSTGAYEQYF; cdr3_nt: TGTGCCAGCAGTTACCAATCGACAGGGGCCTACGAGCAGTACTTC
cdr3_length: 14; v_call: TRBV7-2; j_call: TRBJ1-1; clone_size: .; d_call: .; cdr3_aa: CASSPTGKNTEAFF; cdr3_nt: TGTGCCAGCAGCCCTACAGGGAAGAACACTGAAGCTTTCTTT
cdr3_length: 16; v_call: TRBV7-9; j_call: TRBJ2-7; clone_size: .; d_call: TRBD1; cdr3_aa: CASSSYQDRGRREQYF; cdr3_nt: TGTGCCAGCAGCTCATACCAAGACAGGGGAAGGCGCGAGCAGTACTTC
cdr3_length: 13; v_call: TRBV29-1; j_call: TRBJ2-7; clone_size: .; d_call: TRBD2; cdr3_aa: CSVEDRGGYEQYF; cdr3_nt: TGCAGCGTTGAAGATCGCGGGGGATACGAGCAGTACTTC
cdr3_length: 17; v_call: TRBV2; j_call: TRBJ1-5; clone_size: .; d_call: TRBD1; cdr3_aa: CASSQGQGAGGNQPQHF; cdr3_nt: TGTGCCAGCAGCCAGGGACAGGGGGCGGGCGGCAATCAGCCCCAGCATTTT
cdr3_length: 15; v_call: TRBV27; j_call: TRBJ1-2; clone_size: .; d_call: TRBD1; cdr3_aa: CASKMGQGKGYGYTF; cdr3_nt: TGTGCCAGCAAGATGGGACAGGGTAAAGGCTATGGCTACACCTTC
cdr3_length: 14; v_call: TRBV28; j_call: TRBJ1-5; clone_size: .; d_call: .; cdr3_aa: CASTRGGVNQPQHF; cdr3_nt: TGTGCCAGCACTCGAGGAGGGGTCAATCAGCCCCAGCATTTT
cdr3_length: 15; v_call: TRBV9; j_call: TRBJ2-1; clone_size: .; d_call: TRBD1; cdr3_aa: CASSVGGQGADEQFF; cdr3_nt: TGTGCCAGCAGCGTAGGAGGGCAGGGGGCCGATGAGCAGTTCTTC
cdr3_length: 15; v_call: TRBV15; j_call: TRBJ1-1; clone_size: .; d_call: .; cdr3_aa: CATSRAGTLGTEAFF; cdr3_nt: TGTGCCACCAGCAGAGCCGGGACTCTAGGGACTGAAGCTTTCTTT
cdr3_length: 15; v_call: TRBV18; j_call: TRBJ1-4; clone_size: .; d_call: .; cdr3_aa: CASSLYPGTNEKLFF; cdr3_nt: TGTGCCAGCTCACTTTATCCAGGGACAAATGAAAAACTGTTTTTT
cdr3_length: 15; v_call: TRBV7-9; j_call: TRBJ2-5; clone_size: .; d_call: .; cdr3_aa: CASSLGMGREETQYF; cdr3_nt: TGTGCCAGCAGCCTAGGGATGGGGCGAGAAGAGACCCAGTACTTC
cdr3_length: 17; v_call: TRBV19; j_call: TRBJ2-7; clone_size: once; d_call: TRBD2; cdr3_aa: CASSVQIGTSGSVEQYF; cdr3_nt: TGTGCCAGTAGTGTCCAAATCGGGACTAGCGGATCTGTTGAGCAGTACTTC
cdr3_length: 13; v_call: TRBV5-1; j_call: TRBJ2-7; clone_size: .; d_call: .; cdr3_aa: CASSPGFVGEQYF; cdr3_nt: TGCGCCAGCTCGCCGGGCTTCGTGGGCGAGCAGTACTTC
cdr3_length: 13; v_call: TRBV5-4; j_call: TRBJ2-5; clone_size: .; d_call: TRBD1; cdr3_aa: CASSVDRVETQYF; cdr3_nt: TGTGCCAGCAGCGTGGACAGGGTAGAGACCCAGTACTTC
cdr3_length: 18; v_call: TRBV2; j_call: TRBJ2-5; clone_size: .; d_call: TRBD1; cdr3_aa: CASSEWGGSGQGTETQYF; cdr3_nt: TGTGCCAGCAGTGAATGGGGTGGCTCGGGACAGGGTACAGAGACCCAGTACTTC
cdr3_length: 16; v_call: TRBV28; j_call: TRBJ2-2; clone_size: .; d_call: .; cdr3_aa: CASSLGASWGTGELFF; cdr3_nt: TGTGCCAGCAGTTTGGGAGCCTCTTGGGGCACCGGGGAGCTGTTTTTT
cdr3_length: 13; v_call: TRBV19; j_call: TRBJ2-7; clone_size: .; d_call: .; cdr3_aa: CASSIAGEHEQYF; cdr3_nt: TGTGCCAGTAGTATAGCGGGAGAACACGAGCAGTACTTC
cdr3_length: 15; v_call: TRBV19; j_call: TRBJ1-6; clone_size: .; d_call: TRBD1; cdr3_aa: CASSTPGQGRGTLHF; cdr3_nt: TGTGCCAGTTCCACCCCGGGACAGGGAAGGGGAACCCTCCACTTT
cdr3_length: 12; v_call: TRBV5-1; j_call: TRBJ2-5; clone_size: once; d_call: .; cdr3_aa: CASSAHQETQYF; cdr3_nt: TGCGCCAGCAGCGCCCACCAAGAGACCCAGTACTTC
cdr3_length: 15; v_call: TRBV11-3; j_call: TRBJ1-5; clone_size: .; d_call: TRBD1; cdr3_aa: CASSWGQIPYQPQHF; cdr3_nt: TGTGCCAGCAGCTGGGGACAGATACCTTACCAGCCCCAGCATTTT
cdr3_length: 13; v_call: TRBV2; j_call: TRBJ2-7; clone_size: few; d_call: TRBD2; cdr3_aa: CASSEIAGYEQYF; cdr3_nt: TGTGCCAGCAGTGAAATAGCGGGATACGAGCAGTACTTC
cdr3_length: 14; v_call: TRBV10-3; j_call: TRBJ1-2; clone_size: .; d_call: .; cdr3_aa: CAISESEVNYGYTF; cdr3_nt: TGTGCCATCAGTGAGTCAGAGGTTAACTATGGCTACACCTTC
cdr3_length: 15; v_call: TRBV4-1; j_call: TRBJ1-2; clone_size: .; d_call: TRBD1; cdr3_aa: CASSQVLEGAYGYTF; cdr3_nt: TGCGCCAGCAGCCAAGTATTGGAGGGGGCCTATGGCTACACCTTC
cdr3_length: 18; v_call: TRBV2; j_call: TRBJ2-3; clone_size: .; d_call: TRBD2; cdr3_aa: CASSFTSGGAAGADTQYF; cdr3_nt: TGTGCCAGCAGCTTTACTAGCGGGGGGGCCGCGGGAGCAGATACGCAGTATTTT
cdr3_length: 16; v_call: TRBV5-1; j_call: TRBJ2-2; clone_size: .; d_call: TRBD2; cdr3_aa: CASSLRVAGNTGELFF; cdr3_nt: TGCGCCAGCAGCTTAAGGGTAGCGGGAAACACCGGGGAGCTGTTTTTT
cdr3_length: 16; v_call: TRBV9; j_call: TRBJ2-3; clone_size: few; d_call: .; cdr3_aa: CASSVGPQGRTDTQYF; cdr3_nt: TGTGCCAGCAGCGTAGGGCCCCAGGGCCGCACAGATACGCAGTATTTT
cdr3_length: 14; v_call: TRBV6-1; j_call: TRBJ1-1; clone_size: .; d_call: .; cdr3_aa: CASSDGRVDTEAFF; cdr3_nt: TGTGCCAGCAGTGATGGCAGGGTTGACACTGAAGCTTTCTTT
cdr3_length: 10; v_call: TRBV19; j_call: TRBJ1-5; clone_size: few; d_call: .; cdr3_aa: CASSIRPQHF; cdr3_nt: TGTGCCAGTAGTATTCGGCCCCAGCATTTT
cdr3_length: 14; v_call: TRBV18; j_call: TRBJ2-7; clone_size: .; d_call: .; cdr3_aa: CASSPSLDSYEQYF; cdr3_nt: TGTGCCAGCTCACCAAGTCTTGACTCCTACGAGCAGTACTTC
cdr3_length: 15; v_call: TRBV19; j_call: TRBJ1-4; clone_size: .; d_call: .; cdr3_aa: CASSPNTAGKEKLFF; cdr3_nt: TGTGCCAGTAGTCCCAATACGGCGGGGAAGGAAAAACTGTTTTTT